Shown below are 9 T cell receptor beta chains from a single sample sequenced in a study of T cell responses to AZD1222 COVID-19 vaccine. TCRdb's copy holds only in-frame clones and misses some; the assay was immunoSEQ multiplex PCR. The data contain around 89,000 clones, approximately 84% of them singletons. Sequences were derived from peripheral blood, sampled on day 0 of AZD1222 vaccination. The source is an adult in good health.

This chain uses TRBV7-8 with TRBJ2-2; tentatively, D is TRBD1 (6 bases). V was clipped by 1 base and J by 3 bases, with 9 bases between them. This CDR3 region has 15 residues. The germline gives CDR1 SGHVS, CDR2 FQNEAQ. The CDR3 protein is CASSLDRVDTGELFF. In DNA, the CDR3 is TGTGCCAGCAGCTTAGACAGGGTGGACACCGGGGAGCTGTTTTTT.

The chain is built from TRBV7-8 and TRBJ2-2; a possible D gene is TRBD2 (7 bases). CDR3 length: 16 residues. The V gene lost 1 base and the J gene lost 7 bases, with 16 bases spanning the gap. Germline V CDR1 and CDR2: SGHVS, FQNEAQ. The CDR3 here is CASSLVFRGAGGELFF. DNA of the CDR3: TGTGCCAGCAGCTTAGTCTTCCGGGGGGCCGGCGGGGAGCTGTTTTTT. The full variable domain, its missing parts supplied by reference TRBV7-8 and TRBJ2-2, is GAGVSQSPRYKVAKRGQDVALRCDPISGHVSLFWYQQALGQGPEFLTYFQNEAQLDKSGLPSDRFFAERPEGSVSTLKIQRTQQEDSAVYLCASSLVFRGAGGELFFGEGSRLTVL.

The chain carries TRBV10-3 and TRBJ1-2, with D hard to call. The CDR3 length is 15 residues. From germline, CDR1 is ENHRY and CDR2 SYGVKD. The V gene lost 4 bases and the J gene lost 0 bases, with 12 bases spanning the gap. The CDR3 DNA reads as TGTGCCATCAGTGTTAGCCCGGAAGCTAACTATGGCTACACCTTC. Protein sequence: CAISVSPEANYGYTF.

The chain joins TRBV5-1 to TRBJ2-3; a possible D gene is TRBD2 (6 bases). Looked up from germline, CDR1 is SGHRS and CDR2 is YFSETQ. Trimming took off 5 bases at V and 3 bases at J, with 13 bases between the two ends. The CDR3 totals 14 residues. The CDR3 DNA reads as TGCGCCAGCAGTCGTGGAGGGCCGACAGATACGCAGTATTTT. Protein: CASSRGGPTDTQYF.

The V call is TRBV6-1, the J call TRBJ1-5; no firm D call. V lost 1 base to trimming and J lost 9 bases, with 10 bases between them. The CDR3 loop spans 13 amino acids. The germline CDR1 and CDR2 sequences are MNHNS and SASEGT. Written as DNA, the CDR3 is TGTGCCAGCAGTGAAGGCGGGTTTCGGCCCCAGCATTTT. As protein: CASSEGGFRPQHF.

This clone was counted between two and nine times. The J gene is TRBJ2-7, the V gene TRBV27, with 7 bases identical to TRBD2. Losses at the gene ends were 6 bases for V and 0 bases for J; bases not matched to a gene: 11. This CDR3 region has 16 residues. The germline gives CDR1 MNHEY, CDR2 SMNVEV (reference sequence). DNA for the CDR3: TGTGCCAGCAGCGCCTCGGGGAGGGACCCCTCCTACGAGCAGTACTTC. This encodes CASSASGRDPSYEQYF.

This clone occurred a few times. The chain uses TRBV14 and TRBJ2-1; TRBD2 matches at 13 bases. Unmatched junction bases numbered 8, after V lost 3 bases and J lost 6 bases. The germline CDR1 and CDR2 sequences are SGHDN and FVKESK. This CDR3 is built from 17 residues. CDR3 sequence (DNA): TGTGCCAGCAGCCAGCTCAAGACTAGCGGGGGGTTCAATGAGCAGTTCTTC. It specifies CASSQLKTSGGFNEQFF.

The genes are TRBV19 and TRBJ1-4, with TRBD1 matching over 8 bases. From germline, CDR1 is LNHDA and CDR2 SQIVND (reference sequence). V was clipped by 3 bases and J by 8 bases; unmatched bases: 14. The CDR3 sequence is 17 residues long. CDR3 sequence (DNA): TGTGCCAGTAGTATGGGGGACAGGCGGGCATCTAGAGAAAAACTGTTTTTT. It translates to CASSMGDRRASREKLFF. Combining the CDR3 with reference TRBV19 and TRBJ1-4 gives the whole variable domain DGGITQSPKYLFRKEGQNVTLSCEQNLNHDAMYWYRQDPGQGLRLIYYSQIVNDFQKGDIAEGYSVSREKKESFPLTVTSAQKNPTAFYLCASSMGDRRASREKLFFGSGTQLSVL.

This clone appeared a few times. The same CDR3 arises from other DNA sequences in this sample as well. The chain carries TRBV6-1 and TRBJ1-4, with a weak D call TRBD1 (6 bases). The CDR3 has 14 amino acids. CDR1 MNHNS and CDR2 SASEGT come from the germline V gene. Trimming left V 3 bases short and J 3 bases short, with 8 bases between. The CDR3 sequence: CASSEGAANEKLFF. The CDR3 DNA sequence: TGTGCCAGCAGTGAGGGGGCGGCTAATGAAAAACTGTTTTTT.